This T cell receptor beta chain is drawn from a study of T cells in severe cutaneous drug reactions. Libraries were made by iRepertoire multiplex PCR with TCR subtype-specific primers for bulk and single-cell sequencing. Input for bulk TCR libraries: roughly 100-550 ng RNA per sample. TCRdb re-called the multiplex PCR reads; every CDR3 protein appears as one record, without DNA. Recorded here are about 21,000 distinct CDR3 sequences; the top ten clones represent 7.5%. This CDR3 spans 17 amino acids. The germline gives CDR1 MGHDK, CDR2 SYGVNS. Sequenced patients had Stevens-Johnson syndrome or toxic epidermal necrolysis caused by carbamazepine.

The sample consisted of PBMCs. This receptor was identified in a human donor with toxic epidermal necrolysis, a severe cutaneous drug reaction. V is TRBV25-1 and J is TRBJ2-7; without DNA, the TCRdb call of TRBD2 cannot be checked. CDR3 amino acids: CASSEYIRAREGNEQYF.